This T cell receptor beta chain was captured in a study of T cells in Graves' hyperthyroidism and ophthalmopathy. As for the study in general: Peripheral blood sampling occurred at initial diagnosis, before any treatment.

This clonotype was found many times. TCR beta CDR3 regions were amplified from RNA transcripts. In the first-round RT-PCR of the TCR CDR3, the HTBI primer set was used. TCRdb reprocessed the multiplex PCR reads with MiXCR, giving one entry per CDR3 protein. The table has some 620,000 distinct CDR3 sequences, 15% to 20% seen once. The CDR3 contains 14 residues. Germline values: CDR1 ENHRY, CDR2 SYGVKD. Between the trimmed V and J ends, which lost 2 bases and 5 bases, there was a span of 10 bases. The clonotype comes from a woman in her thirties with Graves' hyperthyroidism. The sequenced sample consisted of blood. The chain recombines TRBV10-3 with TRBJ2-1; D unresolved. The CDR3 DNA reads TGTGCCATCAGTGAGAGAGCCAGCCACAATGAGCAGTTCTTC. Amino acids: CAISERASHNEQFF.